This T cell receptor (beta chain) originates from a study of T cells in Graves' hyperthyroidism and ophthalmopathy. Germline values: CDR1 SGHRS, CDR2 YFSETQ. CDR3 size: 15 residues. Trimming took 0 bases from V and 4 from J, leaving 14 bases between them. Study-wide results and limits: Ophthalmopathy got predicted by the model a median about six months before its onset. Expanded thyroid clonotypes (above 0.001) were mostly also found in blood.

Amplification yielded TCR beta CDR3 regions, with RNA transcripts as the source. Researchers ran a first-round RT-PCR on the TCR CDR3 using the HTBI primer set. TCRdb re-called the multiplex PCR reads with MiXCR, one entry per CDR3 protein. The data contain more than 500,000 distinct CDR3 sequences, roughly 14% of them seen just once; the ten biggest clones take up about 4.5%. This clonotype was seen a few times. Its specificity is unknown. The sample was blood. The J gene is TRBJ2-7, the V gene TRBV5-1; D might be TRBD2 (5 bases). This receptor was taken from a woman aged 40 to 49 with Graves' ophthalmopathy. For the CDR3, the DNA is TGCGCCAGCAGCTTGGCCCCGGGGTTTGGTTACGAGCAGTACTTC. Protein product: CASSLAPGFGYEQYF. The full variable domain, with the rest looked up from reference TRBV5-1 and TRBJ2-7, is KAGVTQTPRYLIKTRGQQVTLSCSPISGHRSVSWYQQTPGQGLQFLFEYFSETQRNKGNFPGRFSGRQFSNSRSEMNVSTLELGDSALYLCASSLAPGFGYEQYFGPGTRLTVT.